This T cell receptor (beta chain) was captured in a study of OX40 agonist ivuxolimab in advanced cancers. Looking at the study overall: Eligibility rules accepted prior anti-PD-1, anti-PD-L1 or anti-CTLA-4 therapy, and 30% to 40% had some. Patients achieving partial responses numbered three: one hepatocellular carcinoma case and two cutaneous melanoma cases. Overall study findings and caveats: With doses of 0.1-3.0 mg/kg, partial responders showed among the lowest clonal expansion. CD8+ T cells were the subset that, on average, had more expanded clones than CD4+.

Comments on this clone: Its specificity is unknown.

There are 13 residues in the CDR3. The V end was cut by 2 bases, the J end by 7 bases, with 12 bases between. Germline V gene data show CDR1 as MNHEY and CDR2 as SVGAGI. Data came from immunoSEQ multiplex PCR; TCRdb stores just in-frame clones and leaves some out. The sample has over 85,000 clones, about 86% seen once. This sample comprised CD4+ or CD8+ T cells sorted from blood, obtained in a trial of the OX40 agonist ivuxolimab. The TCR was taken from an adult with an advanced solid tumor such as melanoma, head and neck, liver or kidney cancer. The chain is built from TRBV6-5 and TRBJ2-7; D is possibly TRBD2 (6 bases). The CDR3 bases are TGTGCCAGCAGTTACAGGGGAGGCGTGGAGCAGTACTTC. It is translated as CASSYRGGVEQYF.